The T cell receptor beta chain under discussion was sequenced for a study of T cells in women clearing cervical HPV infection. Concerning this clone: The CDR3 end lies 3 residues beyond the end of the read and is filled in from the germline J gene.

The CDR3 is 16 amino acids. Germline CDR1 and CDR2: KGHSH and LQKENI. TCRdb's table, derived via immunoSEQ multiplex PCR, lists solely in-frame clones and lacks some. The sample has roughly 30,000 clones, and its top ten clones hold 8.4%. The TCR sequence derives from a woman aged 18 to 69 with a cervical HPV16 infection that either progressed to CIN3+ or cleared (not recorded which). V and J are TRBV18 and TRBJ2-3; TRBD1 aligns across 8 bases. The sample taken for sequencing was blood buffy coat. The sequenced part of the CDR3 DNA is TGTGCCAGCTCACTGGGGGTGACAGGGGTCCCGGAGACG. Protein: CASSLGVTGVPET. The full CDR3 sequence reads CASSLGVTGVPETQYF. The full variable domain, rest sourced from reference TRBV18 and TRBJ2-3, is NAGVMQNPRHLVRRRGQEARLRCSPMKGHSHVYWYRQLPEEGLKFMVYLQKENIIDESGMPKERFSAEFPKEGPSILRIQQVVRGDSAAYFCASSLGVTGVPETQYFGPGTRLTVL.